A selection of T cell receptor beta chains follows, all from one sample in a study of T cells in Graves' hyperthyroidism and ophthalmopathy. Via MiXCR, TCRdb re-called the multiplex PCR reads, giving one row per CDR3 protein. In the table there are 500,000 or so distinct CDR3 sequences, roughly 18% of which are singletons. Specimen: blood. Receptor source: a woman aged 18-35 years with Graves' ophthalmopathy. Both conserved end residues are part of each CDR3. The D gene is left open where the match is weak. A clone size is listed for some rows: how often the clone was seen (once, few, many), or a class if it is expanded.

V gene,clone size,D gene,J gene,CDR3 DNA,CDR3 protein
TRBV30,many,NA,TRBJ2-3,TGTGCCTGGGCCCGGGCAGATACGCAGTATTTT,CAWARADTQYF
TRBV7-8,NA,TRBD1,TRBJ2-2,TGTGCCAGCAGCCAGGGGGGACAGGGGGCTACCGGGGAGCTGTTTTTT,CASSQGGQGATGELFF
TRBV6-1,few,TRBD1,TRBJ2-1,TGTGCCAGCAGTGATAGGGGGCTAGTGCTGTTCTTC,CASSDRGLVLFF
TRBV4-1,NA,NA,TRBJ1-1,TGCGCCAGCAGCCAAGAGGGCAGTAGGAACACTGAAGCTTTCTTT,CASSQEGSRNTEAFF
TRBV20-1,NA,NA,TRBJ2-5,TGCAGTGCTAGACTCCTCGGGAGACAAGAGACCCAGTACTTC,CSARLLGRQETQYF
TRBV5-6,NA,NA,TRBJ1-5,TGTGCCAGCAGCTTGGGTCCAGGGCCAAATCAGCCCCAGCATTTT,CASSLGPGPNQPQHF
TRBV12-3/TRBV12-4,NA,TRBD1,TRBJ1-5,TGTGCCAGCAGTAGATCGACAGGGAGGAACTATCAGCCCCAGCATTTT,CASSRSTGRNYQPQHF
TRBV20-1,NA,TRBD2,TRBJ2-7,TGCAGTGCCGACTTACTAGCGGGGGGTTTTTACGAGCAGTACTTC,CSADLLAGGFYEQYF
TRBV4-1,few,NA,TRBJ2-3,TGCGCCAGCAGAGATCGGGAGAGCACAGATACGCAGTATTTT,CASRDRESTDTQYF
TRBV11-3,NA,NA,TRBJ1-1,TGTGCCAGCAGTCTTGAGGTGAACAGTGAAGCTTTCTTT,CASSLEVNSEAFF
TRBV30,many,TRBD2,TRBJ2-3,TGTGCCTGGAGTGGTCCACGGCGGGGGATTGCAGATACGCAGTATTTT,CAWSGPRRGIADTQYF
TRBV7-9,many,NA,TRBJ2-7,TGTGCCAGCAGCGACGCAAGCTACGAGCAGTACTTC,CASSDASYEQYF
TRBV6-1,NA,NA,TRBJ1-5,TGTGCCAGCAGCCCAAGGAGTGGGGGAAGCAATCAGCCCCAGCATTTT,CASSPRSGGSNQPQHF
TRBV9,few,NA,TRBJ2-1,TGTGCCAGCAGCGTAGACCTCCCCTCAGACAATGAGCAGTTCTTC,CASSVDLPSDNEQFF
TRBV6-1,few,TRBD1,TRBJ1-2,TGTGCCAGCAGTTCGGGACAGAGCCCCTATGGCTACACCTTC,CASSSGQSPYGYTF
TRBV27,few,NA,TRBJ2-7,TGTGCCAGCTTAAGAAAGGTTACCCAAAGTCCCGACTACGAGCAGTACTTC,CASLRKVTQSPDYEQYF
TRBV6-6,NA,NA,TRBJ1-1,TGTGCCAGCAGTTACGGGGTTGTGAACACTGAAGCTTTCTTT,CASSYGVVNTEAFF
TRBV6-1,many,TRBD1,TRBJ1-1,TGTGCCAGCAGTGAAAGGTCCAGGGGGAGAATCACTGAAGCTTTCTTT,CASSERSRGRITEAFF
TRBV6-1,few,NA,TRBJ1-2,TGTGCCAGCAGCCGGGACAATGTTAACTATGGCTACACCTTC,CASSRDNVNYGYTF
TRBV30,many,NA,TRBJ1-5,TGTGCCTGGAGAGGCAAGGGAACAGGGAGCAATCAGCCCCAGCATTTT,CAWRGKGTGSNQPQHF
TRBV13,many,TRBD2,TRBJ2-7,TGTGCCAGCAGCCACCGGGGGGGCCACGAGCAGTACTTC,CASSHRGGHEQYF
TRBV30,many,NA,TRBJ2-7,TGTGCCTGGAGTGAGGTGGACAGATCCTACGAGCAGTACTTC,CAWSEVDRSYEQYF
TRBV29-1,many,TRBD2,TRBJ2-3,TGCAGCGTTGAATCCCGGACTAGTAAGGTGGATACGCAGTATTTT,CSVESRTSKVDTQYF
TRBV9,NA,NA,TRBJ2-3,TGTGCCAGCAGTGGCCGAGAGGTAAAAGATACGCAGTATTTT,CASSGREVKDTQYF
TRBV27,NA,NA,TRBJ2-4,TGTGCCAGCAGACCCCAGGGACGAGCCAAAAACGTTCAGTACTTC,CASRPQGRAKNVQYF
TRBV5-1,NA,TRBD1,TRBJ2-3,TGCGCCAGCAGCGCCGGGACAGGGTCTCTGCTAAGCACAGATACGCAGTATTTT,CASSAGTGSLLSTDTQYF
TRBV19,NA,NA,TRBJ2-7,TGTGCCAGTAGTACCACCCGGGTGTCTCGTGAGCGAAAACCCCACGAGCAGTACTTC,CASSTTRVSRERKPHEQYF
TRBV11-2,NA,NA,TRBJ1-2,TGTGCCAGCAGCTTGGGGGTGGGGGTCTATGGCTACACCTTC,CASSLGVGVYGYTF
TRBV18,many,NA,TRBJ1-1,TGTGCCAGCTCACCAAAGAACCAGGGAAGCGGGGCTGAAGCTTTCTTT,CASSPKNQGSGAEAFF
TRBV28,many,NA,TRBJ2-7,TGTGCCAGCAGTGAGACAGTAGCTTCCTACGAGCAGTACTTC,CASSETVASYEQYF
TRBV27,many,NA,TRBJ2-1,TGTGCCAGCAGTTTTGGGAACTCTCGGGAGCAGTTCTTC,CASSFGNSREQFF
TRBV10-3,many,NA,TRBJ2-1,TGTGCCATCAGTGACCGACAGGTCAGCTCCTACAATGAGCAGTTCTTC,CAISDRQVSSYNEQFF
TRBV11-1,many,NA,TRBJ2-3,TGTGCCAGCAGCTTCGGGGGGCTCCCCCTCGGAGATACGCAGTATTTT,CASSFGGLPLGDTQYF
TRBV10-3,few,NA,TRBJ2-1,TGTGCCATCAGTACTTCTAGCGTTCTAGCCTACAATGAGCAGTTCTTC,CAISTSSVLAYNEQFF
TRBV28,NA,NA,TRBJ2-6,TGTGCCAGCAGTCCTGGACTTAACTCTGGGGCCAACGTCCTGACTTTC,CASSPGLNSGANVLTF
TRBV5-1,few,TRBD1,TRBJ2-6,TGCGCCAGCAGCTTGACGGGACAGGGGGCAGGGGCCAACGTCCTGACTTTC,CASSLTGQGAGANVLTF
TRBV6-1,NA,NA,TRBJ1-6,TGTGCCAGCAGTAAGCTGTATAATTCACCCCTCCACTTT,CASSKLYNSPLHF